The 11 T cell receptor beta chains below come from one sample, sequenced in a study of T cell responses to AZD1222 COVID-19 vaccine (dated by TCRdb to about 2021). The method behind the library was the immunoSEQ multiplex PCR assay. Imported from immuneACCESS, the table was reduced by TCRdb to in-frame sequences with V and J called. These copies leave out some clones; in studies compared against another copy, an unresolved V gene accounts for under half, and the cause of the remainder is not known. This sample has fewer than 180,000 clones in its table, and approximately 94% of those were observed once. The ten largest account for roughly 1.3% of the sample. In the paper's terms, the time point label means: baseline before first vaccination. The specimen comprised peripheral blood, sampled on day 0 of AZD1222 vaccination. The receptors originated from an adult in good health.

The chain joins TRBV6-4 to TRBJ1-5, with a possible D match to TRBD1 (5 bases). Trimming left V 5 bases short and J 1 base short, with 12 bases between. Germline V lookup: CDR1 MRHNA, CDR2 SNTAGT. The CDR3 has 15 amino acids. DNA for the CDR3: TGTGCCAGCAGTCCCCTAGGGGTGAGCAATCAGCCCCAGCATTTT. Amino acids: CASSPLGVSNQPQHF.

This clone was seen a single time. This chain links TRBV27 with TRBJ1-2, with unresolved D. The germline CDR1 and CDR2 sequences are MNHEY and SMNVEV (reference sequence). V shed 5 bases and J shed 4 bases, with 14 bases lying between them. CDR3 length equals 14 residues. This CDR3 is CASSPGLYVYGYTF. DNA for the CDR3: TGTGCCAGCAGTCCGGGCCTATATGTCTATGGCTACACCTTC.

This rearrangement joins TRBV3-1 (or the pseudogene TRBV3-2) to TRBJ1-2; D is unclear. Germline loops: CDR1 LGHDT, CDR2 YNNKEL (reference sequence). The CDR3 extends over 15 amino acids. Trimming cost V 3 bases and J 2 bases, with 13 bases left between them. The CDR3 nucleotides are TGTGCCAGCAGCCATTCCGACACAGCAAACTATGGCTACACCTTC. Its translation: CASSHSDTANYGYTF.

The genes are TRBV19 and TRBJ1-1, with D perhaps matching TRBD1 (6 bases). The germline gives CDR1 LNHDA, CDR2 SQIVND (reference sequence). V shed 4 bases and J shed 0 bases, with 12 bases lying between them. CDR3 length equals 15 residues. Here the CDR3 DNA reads TGTGCCAGTAGTAAACAGGGTTACGTGAACACTGAAGCTTTCTTT. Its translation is CASSKQGYVNTEAFF.

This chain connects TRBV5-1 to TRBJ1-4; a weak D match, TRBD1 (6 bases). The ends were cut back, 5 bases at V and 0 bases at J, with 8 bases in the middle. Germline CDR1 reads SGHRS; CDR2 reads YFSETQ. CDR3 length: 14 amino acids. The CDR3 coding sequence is TGCGCCAGCAGGCAGGGGACAACTAATGAAAAACTGTTTTTT. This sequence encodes CASRQGTTNEKLFF.

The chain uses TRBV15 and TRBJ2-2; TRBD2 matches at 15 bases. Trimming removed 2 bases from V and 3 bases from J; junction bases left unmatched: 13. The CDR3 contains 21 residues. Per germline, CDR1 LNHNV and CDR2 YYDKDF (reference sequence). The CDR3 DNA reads TGTGCCACCAGCAGAATAAGTCTTGGACTAGCGGGAGGGCCGGACACCGGGGAGCTGTTTTTT. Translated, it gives CATSRISLGLAGGPDTGELFF.

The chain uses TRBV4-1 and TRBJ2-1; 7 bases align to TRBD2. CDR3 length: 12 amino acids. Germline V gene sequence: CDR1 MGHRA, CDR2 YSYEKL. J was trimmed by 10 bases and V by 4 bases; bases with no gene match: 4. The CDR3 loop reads CASSPRAGEQFF. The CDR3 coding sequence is TGCGCCAGCAGCCCTCGAGCGGGGGAGCAGTTCTTC.

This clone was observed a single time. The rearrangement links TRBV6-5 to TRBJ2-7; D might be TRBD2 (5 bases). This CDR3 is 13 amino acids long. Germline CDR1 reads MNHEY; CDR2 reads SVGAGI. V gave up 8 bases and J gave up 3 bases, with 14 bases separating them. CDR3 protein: CASREVGVYEQYV. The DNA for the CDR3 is TGTGCCAGCCGCGAGGTGGGAGTCTACGAGCAGTACGTC.

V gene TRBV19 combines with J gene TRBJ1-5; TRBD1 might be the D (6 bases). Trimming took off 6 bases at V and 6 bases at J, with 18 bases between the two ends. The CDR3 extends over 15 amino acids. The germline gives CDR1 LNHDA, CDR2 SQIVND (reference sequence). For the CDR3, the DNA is TGTGCCAGTAGCAGGGACACGGGGTCTATTCAGCCCCAGCATTTT. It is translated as CASSRDTGSIQPQHF.

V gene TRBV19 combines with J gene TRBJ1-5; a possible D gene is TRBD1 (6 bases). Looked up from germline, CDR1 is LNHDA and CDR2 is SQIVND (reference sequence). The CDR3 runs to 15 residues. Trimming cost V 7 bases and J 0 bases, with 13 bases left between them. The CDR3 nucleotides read TGTGCCAGTAATTACGACAGGAATAGCAATCAGCCCCAGCATTTT. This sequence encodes CASNYDRNSNQPQHF.

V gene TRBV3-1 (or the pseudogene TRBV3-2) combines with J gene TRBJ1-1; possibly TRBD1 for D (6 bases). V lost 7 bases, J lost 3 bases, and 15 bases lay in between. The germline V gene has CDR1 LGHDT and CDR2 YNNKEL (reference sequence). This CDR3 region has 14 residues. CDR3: CASTRTRGDTEAFF. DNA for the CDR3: TGTGCCAGCACCCGAACTAGGGGGGACACTGAAGCTTTCTTT.